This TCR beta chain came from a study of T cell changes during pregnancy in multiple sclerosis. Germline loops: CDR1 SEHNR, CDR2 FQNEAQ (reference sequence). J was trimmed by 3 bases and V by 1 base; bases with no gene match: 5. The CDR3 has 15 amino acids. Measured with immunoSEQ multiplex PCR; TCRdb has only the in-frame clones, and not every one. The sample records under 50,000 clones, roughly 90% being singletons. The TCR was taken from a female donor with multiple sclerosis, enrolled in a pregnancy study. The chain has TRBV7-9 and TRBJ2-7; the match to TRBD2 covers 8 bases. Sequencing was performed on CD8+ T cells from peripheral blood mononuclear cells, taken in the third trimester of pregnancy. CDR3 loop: CASSLGSGRIYEQYF. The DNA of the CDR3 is TGTGCCAGCAGCTTAGGGAGCGGGAGAATCTACGAGCAGTACTTC.